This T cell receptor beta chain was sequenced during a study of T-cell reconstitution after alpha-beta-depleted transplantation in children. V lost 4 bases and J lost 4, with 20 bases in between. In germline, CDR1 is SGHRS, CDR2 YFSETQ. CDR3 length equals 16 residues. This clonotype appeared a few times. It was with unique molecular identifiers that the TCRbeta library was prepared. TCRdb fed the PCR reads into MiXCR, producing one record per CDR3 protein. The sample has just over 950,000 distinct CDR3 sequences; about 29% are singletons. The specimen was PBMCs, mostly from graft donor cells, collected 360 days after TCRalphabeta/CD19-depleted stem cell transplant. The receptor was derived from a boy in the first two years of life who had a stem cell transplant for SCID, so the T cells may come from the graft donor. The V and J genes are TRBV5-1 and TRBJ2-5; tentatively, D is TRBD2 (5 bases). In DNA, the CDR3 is TGCGCCAGCAGCACCCGGTGGACCACTAGTCGAGAGACCCAGTACTTC. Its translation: CASSTRWTTSRETQYF.